This TCR beta chain was sequenced for a study of shared T cell receptors in the human thymus. This clone was seen once. This CDR3 comprises 16 residues. Per germline, CDR1 SGHDT and CDR2 YYEEEE. V lost 3 bases and J lost 4; bases outside the gene matches: 8. Using immunoSEQ multiplex PCR, the repertoire was profiled, and TCRdb retains in-frame clones only, with some absent. Of approximately 660,000 clones in the sample, over 75% are singletons; the top ten hold approximately 0.011%. The same sample was also studied in work on human thymus T cells. That paper adds: The donors were infants in Finland with congenital heart defects, otherwise immunologically healthy. Resections from corrective heart surgery provided thymus tissue. Thymic and blood repertoires seemed to favor certain V and J genes. What related research reported was that thymic repertoires overlapped highly among unrelated individuals.

The sample was thymocytes. The V and J genes are TRBV5-6 and TRBJ1-5; 9 nucleotides align to TRBD1. The origin of this receptor is a boy younger than two with a congenital heart defect. CDR3 protein: CASSSGGQGGNQPQHF. CDR3 sequence (DNA): TGTGCCAGCAGCTCGGGGGGACAGGGAGGAAATCAGCCCCAGCATTTT.